These 8 T cell receptor beta chains share one sample of origin, sequenced in a study of T-cell reconstitution after alpha-beta-depleted transplantation in children. Unique molecular identifiers were incorporated during preparation of the TCRbeta library. TCRdb called the PCR reads again in MiXCR, with one record for every CDR3 protein. Here the sample spans roughly 590,000 distinct CDR3 sequences, 16% being singletons. This material consisted of PBMCs from the stem cell graft donor, taken from the stem cell graft. All receptors derive from a human donor who donated a stem cell graft to a child with acute myeloid leukemia.

This clonotype appeared many times. This rearrangement joins TRBV20-1 to TRBJ2-2; 11 nucleotides agree with TRBD2. This CDR3 comprises 18 residues. V shed 0 bases and J 5 bases; nucleotides not matched to a gene: 11. Looked up from germline, CDR1 is DFQATT and CDR2 is SNEGSKA (reference sequence). In DNA, the CDR3 is TGCAGTGCTAGAGATTCCCGTCTTCGACTAGCGGGGACCGGGGAGCTGTTTTTT. Encoded protein: CSARDSRLRLAGTGELFF.

The table lists this clonotype with many counts. The chain links TRBV20-1 to TRBJ2-5; no reliable D call. V shed 1 base and J shed 5 bases, with 17 bases lying between them. The germline V gene has CDR1 DFQATT and CDR2 SNEGSKA (reference sequence). The CDR3 totals 15 residues. The CDR3 sequence: CSARVGRLGRETQYF. CDR3 nucleotide sequence: TGCAGTGCTAGAGTAGGGCGCCTAGGACGGGAGACCCAGTACTTC.

This clonotype has more than one count but fewer than ten. The chain links TRBV20-1 to TRBJ1-2, with D maybe TRBD1 (6 bases). CDR3 length: 12 residues. Germline CDR1 reads DFQATT; CDR2 reads SNEGSKA (reference sequence). V lost 6 bases, J lost 8 bases, and 16 bases lay in between. The chain's CDR3 is CSAGGQGGGYTF. The CDR3 nucleotides read TGCAGTGCCGGGGGGCAGGGTGGCGGCTACACCTTC.

This clonotype was detected only a few times. The chain couples TRBV20-1 to TRBJ2-2, with a weak D call TRBD2 (5 bases). Trimming removed 3 bases at V and 6 bases at J, with 8 bases between. CDR3 size: 12 residues. Per the germline V gene, CDR1 is DFQATT and CDR2 is SNEGSKA (reference sequence). Here the CDR3 DNA reads TGCAGTGCTAGGGGAGATCCCGGGGAGCTGTTTTTT. Its translation: CSARGDPGELFF.

There are many counts of this clonotype. The chain employs TRBV6-6 and TRBJ1-1, with D unresolved. With 2 bases removed from V and 6 bases from J, the gap between germline ends came to 10 bases. The CDR3 has 13 amino acids. CDR1 and CDR2 from the germline V gene are MNHNY and SVGAGI (reference sequence). The CDR3 loop is CASSYLLSSEAFF. In DNA form, the CDR3 reads TGTGCCAGCAGTTACCTATTGTCCTCTGAAGCTTTCTTT.

Concerning this clonotype itself: A much larger clone differs by one base, so this may be a read error. The genes are TRBV27 and TRBJ2-7, with 7 bases that match TRBD1. The CDR3 contains 12 residues. Germline lookup yields CDR1 MNHEY and CDR2 SMNVEV (reference sequence). Trimming took 6 bases from V and 1 from J; bases not matched to a gene: 0. The DNA for the CDR3 is TGTGCCAGCAGGGACAGGTCCTACGAGCAGTACGTC. As protein: CASRDRSYEQYV.

The J gene is TRBJ1-1, the V gene TRBV29-1; D is unresolved. The germline V gene has CDR1 SQVTM and CDR2 ANQGSEA. V lost 7 bases to trimming and J lost 0 bases, with 12 bases between them. The CDR3 contains 13 residues. The CDR3 nucleotides are TGCAGCGCCCTAGGGCCGGTGAACACTGAAGCTTTCTTT. This codes for CSALGPVNTEAFF.

J is TRBJ1-6 and V is TRBV5-6, with a tentative D call TRBD1 (5 bases). There are 15 residues in the CDR3. Trimming removed 4 bases from V and 8 bases from J, with 16 bases in between. CDR1 and CDR2 from the germline V gene are SGHDT and YYEEEE. The CDR3 nucleotides are TGTGCCAGCAGCATTGCACAGGCAGCTCATTCACCCCTCCACTTT. It specifies CASSIAQAAHSPLHF.